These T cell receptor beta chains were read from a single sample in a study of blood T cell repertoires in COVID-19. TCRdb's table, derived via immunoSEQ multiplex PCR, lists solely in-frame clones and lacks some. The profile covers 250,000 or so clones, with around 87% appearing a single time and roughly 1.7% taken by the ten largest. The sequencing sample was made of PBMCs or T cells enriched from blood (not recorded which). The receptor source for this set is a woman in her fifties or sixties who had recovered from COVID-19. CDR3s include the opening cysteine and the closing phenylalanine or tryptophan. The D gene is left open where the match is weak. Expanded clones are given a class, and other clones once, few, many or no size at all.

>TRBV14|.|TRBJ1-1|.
CASSQEFLWASEAFF
TGTGCCAGCAGCCAAGAGTTCTTATGGGCCTCTGAAGCTTTCTTT
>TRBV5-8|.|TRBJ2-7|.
CASSWGRNSYEQYF
TGTGCCAGCAGCTGGGGCAGGAACTCCTACGAGCAGTACTTC
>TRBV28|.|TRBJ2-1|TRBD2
CASTVLAGGINNEQFF
TGTGCCAGCACCGTACTAGCGGGAGGGATAAACAATGAGCAGTTCTTC
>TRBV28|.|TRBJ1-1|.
CASIRLNTEAFF
TGTGCCAGCATCCGTTTGAACACTGAAGCTTTCTTT
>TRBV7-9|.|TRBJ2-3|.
CASSAGGAGPLDTQYF
TGTGCCAGCAGCGCGGGCGGGGCGGGACCCTTGGATACGCAGTATTTT
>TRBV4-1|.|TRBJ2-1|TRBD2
CASSQGTSGLYNEQFF
TGCGCCAGCAGCCAAGGGACTAGCGGCCTGTACAATGAGCAGTTCTTC
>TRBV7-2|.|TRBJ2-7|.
CASSSTVLSSYEQYF
TGTGCCAGCAGCTCAACGGTTTTGAGCTCCTACGAGCAGTACTTC
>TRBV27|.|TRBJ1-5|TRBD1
CASSYNRGANQPQHF
TGTGCCAGCAGTTATAACAGGGGAGCGAATCAGCCCCAGCATTTT
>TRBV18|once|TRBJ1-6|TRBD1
CASSSDRVASPLHF
TGTGCCAGCTCATCCGACAGGGTAGCCTCACCCCTCCACTTT
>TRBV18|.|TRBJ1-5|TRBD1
CASSPRTGGHQPQHF
TGTGCCAGCTCACCACGGACAGGGGGCCATCAGCCCCAGCATTTT
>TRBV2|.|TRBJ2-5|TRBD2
CASSRTSMRETQYF
TGTGCCAGCAGTCGGACTAGTATGAGGGAGACCCAGTACTTC
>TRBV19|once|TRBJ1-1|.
CASSARWTEAFF
TGTGCCAGTAGTGCCAGGTGGACTGAAGCTTTCTTT
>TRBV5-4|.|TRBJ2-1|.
CASSTNQDYYNEQFF
TGTGCCAGCAGCACAAACCAGGACTACTACAATGAGCAGTTCTTC
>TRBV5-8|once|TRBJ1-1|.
CASSLFQGLNTEAFF
TGTGCCAGCAGCTTGTTCCAGGGGCTGAACACTGAAGCTTTCTTT
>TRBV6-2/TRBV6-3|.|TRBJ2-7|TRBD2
CASSPGLVTYEQYF
TGTGCCAGCAGTCCGGGACTAGTAACCTACGAGCAGTACTTC
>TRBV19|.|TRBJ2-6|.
CASSRSSGANVLTF
TGTGCCAGTAGTCGGAGCTCTGGGGCCAACGTCCTGACTTTC
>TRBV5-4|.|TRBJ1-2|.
CASSSPGQDSYGYTF
TGTGCCAGCAGCTCACCGGGACAAGATTCCTATGGCTACACCTTC
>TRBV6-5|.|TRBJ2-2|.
CASSSRGRLGELFF
TGTGCCAGCAGTTCGCGGGGGCGGTTGGGGGAGCTGTTTTTT
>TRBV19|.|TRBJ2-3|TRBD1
CASSIGTAKSTDTQYF
TGTGCCAGTAGTATTGGGACAGCTAAAAGCACAGATACGCAGTATTTT
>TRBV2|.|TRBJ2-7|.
CASILSYEQYF
TGTGCCAGCATACTTAGCTACGAGCAGTACTTC
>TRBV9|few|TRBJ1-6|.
CASQDSGENSPLHF
TGTGCCAGCCAAGATTCAGGGGAGAATTCACCCCTCCACTTT
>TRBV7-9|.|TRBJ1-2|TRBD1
CASSLSDRGLGYTF
TGTGCCAGCAGCTTATCCGACAGGGGGCTTGGCTACACCTTC
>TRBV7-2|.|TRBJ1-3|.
CASSLAYLSSGNTIYF
TGTGCCAGCAGCTTAGCTTACTTGAGCTCTGGAAACACCATATATTTT
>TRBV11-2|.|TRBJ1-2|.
CASSFENYGYTF
TGTGCCAGCAGCTTTGAGAACTATGGCTACACCTTC
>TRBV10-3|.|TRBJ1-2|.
CAISESSDGYTF
TGTGCCATCAGTGAGTCGTCAGATGGCTACACCTTC
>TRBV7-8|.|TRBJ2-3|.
CASSLGGRAGRDLYTQYF
TGTGCCAGCAGCTTAGGGGGACGGGCGGGAAGGGACCTGTATACGCAGTATTTT
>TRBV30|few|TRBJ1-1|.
CAWSVSWRMGATGTEAFF
TGTGCCTGGAGTGTATCATGGCGGATGGGGGCGACGGGCACTGAAGCTTTCTTT
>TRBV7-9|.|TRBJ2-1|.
CASSSWTDNEQFF
TGTGCCAGCAGCAGCTGGACAGATAATGAGCAGTTCTTC
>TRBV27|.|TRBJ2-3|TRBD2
CASSSGLAGEDTQYF
TGTGCCAGCAGTTCCGGACTAGCGGGAGAGGATACGCAGTATTTT
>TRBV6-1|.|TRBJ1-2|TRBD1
CASSEAIGQGYGYTF
TGTGCCAGCAGTGAAGCGATCGGACAGGGCTATGGCTACACCTTC
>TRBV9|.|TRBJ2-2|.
CASSVALAGGGTGELFF
TGTGCCAGCAGCGTAGCTCTCGCAGGGGGAGGCACCGGGGAGCTGTTTTTT
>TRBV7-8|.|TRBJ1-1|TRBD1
CASSSRTGALNTEAFF
TGTGCCAGCAGCAGCAGGACAGGAGCATTGAACACTGAAGCTTTCTTT
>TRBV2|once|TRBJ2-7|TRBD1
CASRRDRAQYEQYF
TGTGCCAGCCGCAGGGACAGGGCCCAATACGAGCAGTACTTC
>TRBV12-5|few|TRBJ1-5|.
CASALPYDQPQHF
TGTGCTAGTGCCCTACCGTATGATCAGCCCCAGCATTTT
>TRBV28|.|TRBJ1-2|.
CASSFTSGRGGGYTF
TGTGCCAGCAGTTTTACCAGCGGACGAGGGGGTGGCTACACCTTC
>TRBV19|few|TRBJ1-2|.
CASSADWNYGYTF
TGTGCCAGTAGTGCAGATTGGAACTATGGCTACACCTTC
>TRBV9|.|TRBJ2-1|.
CASSARGSLVDNEQFF
TGTGCCAGCAGCGCTAGGGGGAGTTTAGTTGACAATGAGCAGTTCTTC